The clone carrying this TCR beta chain was observed a handful of times. Its matching antigen is unknown. This entry is derived from a study of CD8 T cells in ankylosing spondylitis. Making use of molecular barcodes, quantitative 5'-RACE generated TCR beta libraries. TCRdb re-analysed the 5' RACE reads in MiXCR, keeping a single row per CDR3 protein. The data contain tens of thousands of distinct CDR3 sequences, 6.2% of them singletons. Germline V lookup: CDR1 MNHEY, CDR2 SMNVEV (reference sequence). This CDR3 region has 15 residues. The junction had 9 bases not matched to a gene; V was cut back by 5 bases and J by 2 bases. Regarding the study as a whole: Blood from ankylosing spondylitis patients appeared to carry a characteristic roughly eight-variant TCR beta motif. A number of the motif variants had already been described in reactive arthritis synovial fluid and blood. Disease-associated clones were reportedly significantly overrepresented in matched ankylosing spondylitis synovial fluid.

The sequenced material came from synovial fluid, either unsorted or a sorted T cell fraction (not recorded which). The receptor comes from a male donor with ankylosing spondylitis. The chain has TRBV27 and TRBJ2-7, with 7 bases identical to TRBD1. The CDR3 nucleotides are TGTGCCAGCAGTGCGAGCCGGGACAGAGCCTACGAGCAGTACTTC. The encoded protein is CASSASRDRAYEQYF.